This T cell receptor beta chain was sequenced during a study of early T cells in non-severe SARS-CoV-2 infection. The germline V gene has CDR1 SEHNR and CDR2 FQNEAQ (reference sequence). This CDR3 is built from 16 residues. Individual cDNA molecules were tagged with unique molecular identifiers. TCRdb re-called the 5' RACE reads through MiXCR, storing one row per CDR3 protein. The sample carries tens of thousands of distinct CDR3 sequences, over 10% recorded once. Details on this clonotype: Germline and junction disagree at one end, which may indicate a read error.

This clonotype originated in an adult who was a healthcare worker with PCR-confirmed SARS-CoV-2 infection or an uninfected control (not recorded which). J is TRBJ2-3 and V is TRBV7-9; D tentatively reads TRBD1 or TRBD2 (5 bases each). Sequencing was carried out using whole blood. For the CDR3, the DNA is TGTGCCAGCAGCGGTCTAGCAGGAATAGGGGTAGATAAGCAGTATTTT. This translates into CASSGLAGIGVDKQYF.